The 15 T cell receptor beta chains listed next were all sequenced from one sample in a study of blood T cell repertoires in COVID-19. Assay used: immunoSEQ multiplex PCR; TCRdb lists only in-frame clones, some missing. Here the sample spans 200,000 or so clones, approximately 80% being singletons. Source material: peripheral blood. The receptors shown here come from an elderly woman with COVID-19, enrolled during active disease.

This chain links TRBV7-2 with TRBJ1-2; tentatively, D is TRBD1 (6 bases). The CDR3 sequence is 14 residues long. Trimming removed 3 bases from V and 5 bases from J, with 13 bases in between. CDR1 is SGHTA, CDR2 FQGNSA, per germline. CDR3 sequence (DNA): TGTGCCAGCAGCTTCGGGCAGGGGTGGTATGGCTACACCTTC. Its protein product is CASSFGQGWYGYTF.

The chain is built from TRBV4-1 and TRBJ2-1; a possible D gene is TRBD2 (6 bases). The V end lost 0 bases, the J end lost 1 base, and 13 bases lay between the germline ends. Germline CDR1 and CDR2: MGHRA and YSYEKL. This CDR3 has 17 residues. The CDR3: CASSQEVAGLSYNEQFF. The CDR3 DNA sequence: TGCGCCAGCAGCCAAGAAGTGGCGGGGTTGTCCTACAATGAGCAGTTCTTC.

This chain connects TRBV6-5 to TRBJ2-1; the D gene is possibly TRBD1 (5 bases). This CDR3 is 14 amino acids long. Germline lookup yields CDR1 MNHEY and CDR2 SVGAGI. With 10 bases removed from V and 9 bases from J, the gap between germline ends came to 22 bases. Written as DNA, the CDR3 is TGTGCCACCTTGACGGTTAGGGGCGCTTCTGAGCAGTTCTTC. Translation gives CATLTVRGASEQFF.

This chain joins TRBV7-8 and TRBJ2-7; 7 nucleotides align to TRBD1. The germline CDR1 and CDR2 sequences are SGHVS and FQNEAQ. V gave up 7 bases and J gave up 0 bases; unmatched junction bases: 6. CDR3 length: 14 residues. The CDR3 protein is CASTLRDSSYEQYF. The CDR3 nucleotides are TGTGCCAGCACCCTGAGGGACAGCTCCTACGAGCAGTACTTC.

The chain employs TRBV18 and TRBJ1-5, with D unresolved. This CDR3 comprises 14 residues. Trimming took off 6 bases at V and 0 bases at J, with 9 bases between the two ends. The germline V gene has CDR1 KGHSH and CDR2 LQKENI. The CDR3 region is CASSAGVSNQPQHF. The CDR3 DNA is TGTGCCAGCTCCGCCGGGGTTAGCAATCAGCCCCAGCATTTT.

The CDR3 reads CASSVEGALSTGELFF. The CDR3 DNA reads TGTGCCAGCAGCGTAGAGGGGGCACTATCAACCGGGGAGCTGTTTTTT. V gene TRBV9 combines with J gene TRBJ2-2; TRBD1 aligns across 7 bases. Germline CDR1 is SGDLS and CDR2 is YYNGEE. The CDR3 sequence is 16 residues long. The V segment lost 0 bases and the J segment 5 bases; nucleotides outside the gene matches: 7.

The CDR3 region is CSVEDRSQGGYTF. CDR3 DNA sequence: TGCAGCGTTGAAGACCGGTCCCAGGGAGGCTACACCTTC. The J gene is TRBJ1-2, the V gene TRBV29-1; D is perhaps TRBD1 (5 bases). The CDR3 contains 13 residues. The V end lost 0 bases, the J end lost 8 bases, and 13 bases lay between the germline ends. In germline, CDR1 is SQVTM, CDR2 ANQGSEA.

The V call is TRBV7-8, the J call TRBJ2-7, with 10 bases lining up with TRBD1. In germline, CDR1 is SGHVS, CDR2 FQNEAQ. V dropped 1 base and J dropped 6; count of bases not matched to a gene: 6. There are 15 residues in the CDR3. As DNA, the CDR3 is TGTGCCAGCAGCTTAGAAGACAGGGGGCGAGGCGAGCAGTACTTC. Protein: CASSLEDRGRGEQYF. The whole variable domain, remainder taken from reference TRBV7-8 and TRBJ2-7, is GAGVSQSPRYKVAKRGQDVALRCDPISGHVSLFWYQQALGQGPEFLTYFQNEAQLDKSGLPSDRFFAERPEGSVSTLKIQRTQQEDSAVYLCASSLEDRGRGEQYFGPGTRLTVT.

This chain uses TRBV4-1 with TRBJ2-3; the D is unclear. V lost 1 base to trimming and J lost 2 bases, with 7 bases between them. This CDR3 is 14 amino acids long. CDR1 MGHRA and CDR2 YSYEKL come from the germline V gene. The CDR3 bases are TGCGCCAGCAGCCAAGCCGGGTCCACAGATACGCAGTATTTT. Protein: CASSQAGSTDTQYF.

The rearrangement links TRBV18 to TRBJ2-2; the D gene is possibly TRBD1 (6 bases). Germline V gene data show CDR1 as KGHSH and CDR2 as LQKENI. This CDR3 region has 16 residues. The ends were cut back, 3 bases at V and 0 bases at J, with 11 bases in the middle. CDR3 DNA: TGTGCCAGCTCACCCCCAGGGGCCTCGAACACCGGGGAGCTGTTTTTT. Its translation is CASSPPGASNTGELFF.

The CDR3 coding sequence is TGTGCCAGCAGCCCAGCGGGGGGGCCGGGAGCGTACGAGCAGTACTTC. Translated: CASSPAGGPGAYEQYF. The V call is TRBV3-1 (or the pseudogene TRBV3-2), the J call TRBJ2-7; the match to TRBD2 covers 10 bases. CDR1 is LGHDT and CDR2 is YNNKEL in the germline V gene (reference sequence). With 4 bases clipped from V and 4 bases from J, the junction kept 10 bases outside the gene matches. This CDR3 has 16 amino acids.

This chain links TRBV5-1 with TRBJ2-7; 7 nucleotides agree with TRBD1. The CDR3 is 12 amino acids. CDR1 and CDR2 from the germline V gene are SGHRS and YFSETQ. V lost 4 bases to trimming and J lost 5 bases; unmatched junction nucleotides: 3. CDR3 DNA sequence: TGCGCCAGCAGCCAGACAGGGAACGAGCAGTACTTC. Its protein product is CASSQTGNEQYF.

This rearrangement joins TRBV5-1 to TRBJ1-2; D gene unclear. The germline V and J ends were trimmed by 4 bases and 8 bases, with 15 bases remaining between them. The CDR3 is 13 residues long. Germline CDR1 reads SGHRS; CDR2 reads YFSETQ. CDR3 nucleotides: TGCGCCAGCAGCCAATCCGGGGAGGGAGGCTACACCTTC. Encoded protein: CASSQSGEGGYTF. The full variable domain, rest sourced from reference TRBV5-1 and TRBJ1-2, is KAGVTQTPRYLIKTRGQQVTLSCSPISGHRSVSWYQQTPGQGLQFLFEYFSETQRNKGNFPGRFSGRQFSNSRSEMNVSTLELGDSALYLCASSQSGEGGYTFGSGTRLTVV.

This chain joins TRBV25-1 and TRBJ1-1; D is unresolved. The CDR3 spans 15 residues. Trimming took off 5 bases at V and 0 bases at J, with 13 bases between the two ends. Germline CDR1 MGHDK, CDR2 SYGVNS. CDR3 residues: CASSLSYGVNTEAFF. For the CDR3, the DNA is TGTGCCAGCAGTCTAAGCTACGGGGTGAACACTGAAGCTTTCTTT.

The rearrangement links TRBV24-1 to TRBJ1-5, with D possibly matching TRBD1 (6 bases). Germline V gene lookup returns CDR1 KGHDR and CDR2 SFDVKD. Trimming cost V 2 bases and J 1 base, with 17 bases left between them. The CDR3 contains 18 residues. Here the CDR3 reads CATSDSRDKLPSNQPQHF. As DNA, the CDR3 is TGTGCCACCAGTGATTCACGGGACAAGCTGCCAAGCAATCAGCCCCAGCATTTT.